The 8 T cell receptor beta chains below come from one sample, sequenced in a study of blood T cell repertoires in COVID-19. Some clones are missing from TCRdb's copy, which holds only in-frame ones; the method was immunoSEQ multiplex PCR. The data hold 130,000 or so clones, with roughly 89% observed a single time. Sequencing input: peripheral blood. The receptor source for this set is a man aged 55 to 70 with COVID-19, enrolled during active disease.

As regards this clone: This sample includes further DNA sequences coding for the same CDR3. The V call is TRBV18, the J call TRBJ1-1; 7 positions match TRBD1. The V and J ends lost 3 bases and 0 bases, in that order; junction bases with no gene match: 1. The V gene's germline CDR1 is KGHSH and CDR2 LQKENI. This CDR3 spans 14 amino acids. CDR3 residues: CASSPGQMNTEAFF. CDR3 coding DNA: TGTGCCAGCTCACCGGGACAGATGAACACTGAAGCTTTCTTT.

The chain is built from TRBV5-1 and TRBJ2-7, with D possibly being TRBD1 (5 bases). The CDR3 runs 15 residues. Germline CDR1 is SGHRS and CDR2 is YFSETQ. The V end lost 3 bases, the J end lost 4 bases, and 17 bases lay between the germline ends. CDR3 sequence (DNA): TGCGCCAGCAGCTCTCCACTCCAAGGGGCGTACGAGCAGTACTTC. As protein: CASSSPLQGAYEQYF.

The chain carries TRBV6-1 and TRBJ2-4, with 7 bases lining up with TRBD1. Germline V gene data show CDR1 as MNHNS and CDR2 as SASEGT. CDR3 length: 17 amino acids. With V trimmed by 3 bases and J by 0 bases, 8 bases remained unmatched. The CDR3 region is CASSDRRDSRAKNIQYF. The CDR3 DNA reads TGTGCCAGCAGTGACCGTCGGGACAGTAGAGCCAAAAACATTCAGTACTTC.

This chain joins TRBV28 and TRBJ1-6; weak D call: TRBD1 (5 bases). The CDR3 is made up of 13 amino acids. V dropped 2 bases and J dropped 18 bases, with 17 bases sitting between them. Germline lookup yields CDR1 MDHEN and CDR2 SYDVKM. The CDR3 DNA sequence: TGTGCCAGCAGTTTAACGCAGGGACTACGATCCCACTTT. It is translated as CASSLTQGLRSHF.

This clone was counted once. V usage is TRBV4-1 and J usage is TRBJ1-3; no firm D call. The CDR3 length is 14 residues. CDR1 is MGHRA and CDR2 is YSYEKL in the germline V gene. The V end was cut by 2 bases, the J end by 2 bases, with 7 bases between. Here the CDR3 DNA reads TGCGCCAGCAGCCAAAGGGAGACTGGAAACACCATATATTTT. This sequence encodes CASSQRETGNTIYF.

The CDR3 loop reads CASSPFDRLTGANVLTF. The CDR3 region has the DNA TGTGCCAGCAGCCCCTTTGACAGGCTAACCGGGGCCAACGTCCTGACTTTC. V gene TRBV9 combines with J gene TRBJ2-6; a possible D gene is TRBD1 (6 bases). The V gene's germline CDR1 is SGDLS and CDR2 YYNGEE. The CDR3 has 17 residues. Deletions cut 4 bases from V and 4 bases from J, with 18 bases between.

This chain connects TRBV18 to TRBJ1-1; 7 bases map to TRBD1. The junction had 7 bases not matched to a gene; V was cut back by 5 bases and J by 10 bases. This CDR3 has 12 amino acids. Germline V lookup: CDR1 KGHSH, CDR2 LQKENI. Here the CDR3 reads CASSIDRAGAFF. The CDR3 DNA follows: TGTGCCAGCTCAATAGACAGGGCAGGAGCTTTCTTT.

The chain carries TRBV7-2 and TRBJ2-1, with D uncertain. Between the trimmed V and J ends, which lost 4 bases and 10 bases, there was a span of 8 bases. Germline V CDR1 and CDR2: SGHTA, FQGNSA. This CDR3 has 11 amino acids. The CDR3: CASSSSLEQFF. CDR3 bases: TGTGCCAGCAGCTCGTCCCTGGAGCAGTTCTTC.